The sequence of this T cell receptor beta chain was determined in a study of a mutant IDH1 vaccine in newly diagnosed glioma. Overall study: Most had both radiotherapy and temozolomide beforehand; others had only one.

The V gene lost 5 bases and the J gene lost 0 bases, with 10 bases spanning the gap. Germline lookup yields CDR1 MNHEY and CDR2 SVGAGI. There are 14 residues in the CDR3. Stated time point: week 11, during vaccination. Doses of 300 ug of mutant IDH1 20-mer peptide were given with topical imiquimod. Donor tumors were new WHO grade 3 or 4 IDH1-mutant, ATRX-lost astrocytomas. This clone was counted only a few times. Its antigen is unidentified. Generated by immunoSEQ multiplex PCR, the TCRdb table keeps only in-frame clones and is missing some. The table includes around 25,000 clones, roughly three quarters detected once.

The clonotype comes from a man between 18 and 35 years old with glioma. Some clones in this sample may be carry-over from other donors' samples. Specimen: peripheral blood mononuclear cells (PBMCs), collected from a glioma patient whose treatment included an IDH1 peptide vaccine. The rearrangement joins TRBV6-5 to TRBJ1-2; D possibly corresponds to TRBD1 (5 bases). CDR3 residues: CASSRDGTNYGYTF. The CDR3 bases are TGTGCCAGCAGTAGGGACGGAACTAACTATGGCTACACCTTC.